The clone carrying this T cell receptor (beta chain) has just one count. Its specificity is unknown. In germline, CDR1 is SGHDN, CDR2 FVKESK. CDR3 length: 15 residues. V was clipped by 4 bases and J by 1 base, with 13 bases between them. Produced via immunoSEQ multiplex PCR; TCRdb's table is partial and in-frame only. The data contain around 97,000 clones, under 95% of them singletons. The sample originates from a study of graft-versus-host responses after intestinal transplantation. Overall study context: Multivisceral, liver-intestinal, or isolated intestinal transplants were received by the recipients. Among the recipients, all got anti-thymocyte globulin induction and then tacrolimus and steroids for approximately 3 years.

Study-level points and caveats: High graft-versus-host to host-versus-graft clonal ratios were found in allografts of patients who had graft-donor T cell macrochimerism. Ileal or blood samples showed some GvH clones first, and such clones were also found in recipient marrow.

The chain couples TRBV14 to TRBJ1-2; TRBD1 is a possible D gene (5 bases). Sequenced material: unstimulated CD8+ T cells sorted from spleen or lymph node cells, taken before intestinal transplant. The receptor comes from a human donor who received an intestinal transplant. This CDR3 reads CASSPTWGFNYGYTF. The CDR3 DNA reads as TGTGCCAGCAGCCCAACTTGGGGCTTTAACTATGGCTACACCTTC.